This T cell receptor (beta chain) was identified during a study of blood T cells in healthy people across ages. Study-level background: Capture by template switching was about one barcoded beta molecule per two T cells. Study-wide results and limits: More naive CD4+ cells and higher diversity were found in long-lived than in aged donors.

This clonotype has just a few counts. Its antigen remains unidentified. The V gene lost 3 bases and the J gene lost 0 bases, with 11 bases spanning the gap. CDR1 and CDR2 (germline): LNHNV, YYDKDF (reference sequence). This CDR3 comprises 15 residues. A second PCR of about 7 to 11 cycles used a sample-barcoded 5' primer and a J-beta primer mix. TCRdb re-called the 5' RACE reads with MiXCR, one entry per CDR3 protein. Of around 790,000 distinct CDR3 sequences listed, under 45% are singletons. Collection of about 9.4 milliliters of peripheral blood was performed for each donor. This chain links TRBV15 with TRBJ1-2; maybe TRBD1 (6 bases). The sequencing sample was made of blood. The clonotype was recovered from a man aged 55 to 70 in good health. CDR3 sequence (DNA): TGTGCCACCAGCAGTAGGGACATAGCTAACTATGGCTACACCTTC. Amino acid sequence: CATSSRDIANYGYTF.